These T cell receptor beta chains were read from a single sample in a study of T cells in Graves' hyperthyroidism and ophthalmopathy. MiXCR was run by TCRdb on the multiplex PCR reads, yielding one entry per CDR3 protein. The sample contains some 250,000 distinct CDR3 sequences, roughly 15% of which appear only once. The sequenced sample was blood. The receptors here all came from a woman aged 45-65 years with Graves' hyperthyroidism that later progressed to Graves' ophthalmopathy. Each CDR3 is given without its conserved first and last residue. Fields, in order: V gene, CDR3 length, J gene, CDR3 protein.

TRBV6-1	12	TRBJ2-3	ASSELYSTDTQY
TRBV4-2	17	TRBJ2-1	ASSQVGAGGPLSYNEQF
TRBV5-1	12	TRBJ2-7	ASSLNPAGGEQY
TRBV24-1	15	TRBJ2-2	ATSGRVRGGNTGELF
TRBV24-1	14	TRBJ2-3	ATSDPRPGHTDTQY
TRBV18	16	TRBJ2-3	ASSPSGLAGGYTDTQY
TRBV5-4	16	TRBJ1-5	ASSLATLGGRGNQPQH
TRBV18	14	TRBJ2-7	ASSPTTGAGGEEQY
TRBV18	13	TRBJ2-3	ASSREREGTDTQY
TRBV13	12	TRBJ2-2	ASSSRLGTGELF
TRBV7-2	13	TRBJ2-5	ASSLGWPDQETQY
TRBV27	10	TRBJ2-1	ASSFRDGEQF
TRBV29-1	12	TRBJ1-4	SVRDFGGASKLF
TRBV11-3	15	TRBJ2-2	ASSPKLGQGWTGELF
TRBV7-2	10	TRBJ2-1	ASSGSGTREF
TRBV6-1	12	TRBJ1-5	ASTSGDELLAQH
TRBV7-9	14	TRBJ1-2	ASSLAHGTEEFGYT
TRBV20-1	12	TRBJ2-7	SARDYSKHYEQY
TRBV5-1	14	TRBJ2-6	ASSLAADSGANVLT
TRBV24-1	12	TRBJ2-7	ATSEPGGGDEQY
TRBV30	11	TRBJ2-7	AWSAGTVLEQY
TRBV29-1	11	TRBJ1-4	SVQDRGGEKLF
TRBV3-1	13	TRBJ2-7	ASSQGAGAAYEQY
TRBV2	11	TRBJ1-1	ASTSGGRGEAF
TRBV18	11	TRBJ2-2	ASSPPVGAELF
TRBV19	14	TRBJ2-2	ASSEGQGRYGGELF
TRBV28	13	TRBJ1-1	ASSPSREGVGEAF